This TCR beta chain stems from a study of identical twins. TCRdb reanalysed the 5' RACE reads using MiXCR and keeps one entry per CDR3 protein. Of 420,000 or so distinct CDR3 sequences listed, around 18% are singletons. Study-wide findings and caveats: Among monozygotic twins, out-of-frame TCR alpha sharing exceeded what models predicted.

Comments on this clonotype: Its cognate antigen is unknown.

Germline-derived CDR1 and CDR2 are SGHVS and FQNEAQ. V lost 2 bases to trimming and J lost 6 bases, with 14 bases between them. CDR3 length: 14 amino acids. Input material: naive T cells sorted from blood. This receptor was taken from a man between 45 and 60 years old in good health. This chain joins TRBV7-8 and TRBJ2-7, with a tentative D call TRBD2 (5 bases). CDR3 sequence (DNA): TGTGCCAGCAGCTTATACCAGGCCGCGGGCGAGCAGTACTTC. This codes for CASSLYQAAGEQYF.